This T cell receptor beta chain comes out of a study of early T cells in non-severe SARS-CoV-2 infection. This clonotype has ten or more counts. Each CDR3 protein is one row after TCRdb ran MiXCR on the 5' RACE reads. The table includes around 37,000 distinct CDR3 sequences, over 8.5% detected once. V was clipped by 6 bases and J by 0 bases; unmatched bases: 13. Germline V gene lookup returns CDR1 LNHDA and CDR2 SQIVND (reference sequence). The CDR3 is made up of 17 amino acids. The sequenced material came from whole blood. V and J are TRBV19 and TRBJ1-2; TRBD1 matches at 7 bases. This sequence originates from an adult who was a healthcare worker with PCR-confirmed SARS-CoV-2 infection or an uninfected control (not recorded which). The chain's CDR3 is CASRHRSTTGPNYGYTF. The CDR3 DNA reads as TGTGCCAGTAGACATCGTTCTACGACAGGGCCTAACTATGGCTACACCTTC.